These 7 T cell receptor beta chains share one sample of origin, sequenced in a study of blood T cell repertoires in COVID-19. Clones were sequenced by immunoSEQ multiplex PCR, and TCRdb holds only the in-frame ones, with some missing. The sample has approximately 220,000 clones, 85% seen once. The source material was PBMCs or T cells enriched from blood (not recorded which). These receptors came from a man in his forties who had recovered from COVID-19.

The V gene is TRBV11-3, the J gene TRBJ2-7; 10 bases fit TRBD2. The CDR3 runs to 13 residues. CDR1 is SGHNT, CDR2 YENEEA, per germline. Unmatched junction bases numbered 1, after V lost 2 bases and J lost 6 bases. The CDR3 reads CASSLTSGTEQYF. CDR3 bases: TGTGCCAGCAGCTTAACTAGCGGGACCGAGCAGTACTTC.

The chain employs TRBV6-5 and TRBJ1-2; 9 positions agree with TRBD1. CDR3 length equals 13 residues. Germline loops: CDR1 MNHEY, CDR2 SVGAGI. The V segment lost 6 bases and the J segment 6 bases; nucleotides outside the gene matches: 5. This CDR3 is CASRRQGGDGYTF. The CDR3 nucleotides read TGTGCCAGCAGAAGACAGGGGGGGGATGGCTACACCTTC.

The genes are TRBV24-1 and TRBJ2-7; the match to TRBD1 covers 8 bases. There are 16 residues in the CDR3. After removal of 2 bases from V and 4 bases from J, the junction contained 9 bases not matched to a gene. Germline CDR1 reads KGHDR; CDR2 reads SFDVKD. Here the CDR3 DNA reads TGTGCCACCAGTGATTCCCCGGGACAGGAAATTTACGAGCAGTACTTC. This sequence encodes CATSDSPGQEIYEQYF.

The V gene is TRBV20-1, the J gene TRBJ1-2, with D tentatively TRBD1 (5 bases). The CDR3 loop spans 11 amino acids. Deletions cut 2 bases from V and 6 bases from J, with 7 bases between. Germline V CDR1 and CDR2: DFQATT, SNEGSKA (reference sequence). The CDR3 region is CSARHRNGYTF. The CDR3 DNA follows: TGCAGTGCTAGACACAGGAATGGCTACACCTTC.

The chain recombines TRBV2 with TRBJ2-7; TRBD1 matches 7 bases. Germline loops: CDR1 SNHLY, CDR2 FYNNEI. V shed 6 bases, J shed 3 bases, and the junction held 8 bases outside the gene matches. The CDR3 spans 14 residues. The CDR3 coding sequence is TGTGCCAGCAGACCGGACAGGTTCGACTACGAGCAGTACTTC. This gives the protein CASRPDRFDYEQYF. Using reference TRBV2 and TRBJ2-7 for the parts outside the CDR3, the full variable domain is EPEVTQTPSHQVTQMGQEVILRCVPISNHLYFYWYRQILGQKVEFLVSFYNNEISEKSEIFDDQFSVERPDGSNFTLKIRSTKLEDSAMYFCASRPDRFDYEQYFGPGTRLTVT.

The chain joins TRBV7-9 to TRBJ1-2; D is unclear. V was clipped by 0 bases and J by 2 bases, with 10 bases between them. Germline lookup yields CDR1 SEHNR and CDR2 FQNEAQ (reference sequence). The CDR3 runs 15 residues. The CDR3 coding sequence is TGTGCCAGCAGCTTAGCGCAAGACGGGAACTATGGCTACACCTTC. Translation gives CASSLAQDGNYGYTF.

The chain links TRBV18 to TRBJ2-1; 10 nucleotides align to TRBD2. The CDR3 length is 16 residues. Trimming cost V 4 bases and J 7 bases; bases outside gene matches: 10. The V gene's germline CDR1 is KGHSH and CDR2 LQKENI. The CDR3 nucleotides read TGTGCCAGCTCACGAACTAGCGGGATAGTACGGAATGAGCAGTTCTTC. Amino acids: CASSRTSGIVRNEQFF.